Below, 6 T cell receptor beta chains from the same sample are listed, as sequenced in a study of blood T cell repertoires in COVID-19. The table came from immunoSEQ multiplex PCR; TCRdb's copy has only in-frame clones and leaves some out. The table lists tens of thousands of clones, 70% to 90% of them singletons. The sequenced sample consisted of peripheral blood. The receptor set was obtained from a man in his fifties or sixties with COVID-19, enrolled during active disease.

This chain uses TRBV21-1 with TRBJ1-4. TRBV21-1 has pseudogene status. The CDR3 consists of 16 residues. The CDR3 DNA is TGTGCCAGCAGCACGGGATTAAATGCTAAGGATGAAAAACTGTTTTTT. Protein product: CASSTGLNAKDEKLFF.

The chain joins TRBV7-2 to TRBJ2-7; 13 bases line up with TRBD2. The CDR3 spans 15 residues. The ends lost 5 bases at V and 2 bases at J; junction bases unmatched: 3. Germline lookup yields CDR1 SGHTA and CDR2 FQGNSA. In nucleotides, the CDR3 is TGTGCCAGCAGCACAACTAGCGGGGGGGCCTACGAGCAGTACTTC. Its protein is CASSTTSGGAYEQYF. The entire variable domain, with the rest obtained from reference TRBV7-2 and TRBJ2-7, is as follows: GAGVSQSPSNKVTEKGKDVELRCDPISGHTALYWYRQSLGQGLEFLIYFQGNSAPDKSGLPSDRFSAERTGGSVSTLTIQRTQQEDSAVYLCASSTTSGGAYEQYFGPGTRLTVT.

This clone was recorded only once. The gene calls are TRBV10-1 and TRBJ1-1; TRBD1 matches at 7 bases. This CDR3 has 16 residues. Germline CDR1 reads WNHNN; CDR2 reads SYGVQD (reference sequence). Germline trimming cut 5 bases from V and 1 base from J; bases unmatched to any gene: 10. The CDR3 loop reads CASSNDRGQRNTEAFF. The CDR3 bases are TGCGCCAGCAGTAACGATAGGGGACAGCGGAACACTGAAGCTTTCTTT.

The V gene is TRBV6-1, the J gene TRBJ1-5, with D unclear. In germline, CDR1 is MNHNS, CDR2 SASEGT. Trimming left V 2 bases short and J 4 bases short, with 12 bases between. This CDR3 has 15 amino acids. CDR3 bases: TGTGCCAGCAGTGAATCCCTACTATATAATCAGCCCCAGCATTTT. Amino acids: CASSESLLYNQPQHF.

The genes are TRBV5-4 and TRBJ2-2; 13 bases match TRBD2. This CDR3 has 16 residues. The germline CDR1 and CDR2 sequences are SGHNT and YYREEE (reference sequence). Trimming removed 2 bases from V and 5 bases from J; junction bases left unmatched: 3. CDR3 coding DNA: TGTGCCAGCAGCTTTCCGACTAGCGGGGGGACCGGGGAGCTGTTTTTT. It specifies CASSFPTSGGTGELFF.

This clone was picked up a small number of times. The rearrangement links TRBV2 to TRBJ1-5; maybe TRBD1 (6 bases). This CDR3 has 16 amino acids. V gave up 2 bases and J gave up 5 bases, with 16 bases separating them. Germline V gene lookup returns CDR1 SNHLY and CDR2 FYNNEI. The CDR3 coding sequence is TGTGCCAGCAGTGAATCTAAGACAGGCGCTCATCAGCCCCAGCATTTT. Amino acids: CASSESKTGAHQPQHF.